Included here is one T cell receptor beta chain sequence, with context. This specimen comes from a study of human T cells and chemical hapten exposure. CDR1 is DFQATT, CDR2 SNEGSKA, per germline (reference sequence). The V and J ends lost 7 bases and 5 bases, in that order; junction bases with no gene match: 14. The length of the CDR3 is 17 residues. The time point is: patch test 1, 2 weeks after DPC sensitization. The treatment here: therapeutic diphenylcyclopropenone sensitization with weekly scalp DPC. Blood draws came before every patch-test application. One entry per CDR3 protein, called by TCRdb with MiXCR from the RACE reads. In the table there are 300,000 to 400,000 distinct CDR3 sequences, around 7% of which are singletons.

The sample consisted of whole blood, taken in connection with sensitization to the hapten diphenylcyclopropenone (DPC). This sequence originates from a woman aged 18-30 years with alopecia areata. Some clones in this sample may be carry-over from other donors' samples. The rearrangement uses TRBV20-1 and TRBJ2-7, with 16 bases aligning to TRBD2. Here the CDR3 reads CSVPGLAGGQSIHEQYF. In nucleotides, the CDR3 is TGCAGTGTTCCGGGACTAGCGGGGGGGCAATCCATCCACGAGCAGTACTTC.